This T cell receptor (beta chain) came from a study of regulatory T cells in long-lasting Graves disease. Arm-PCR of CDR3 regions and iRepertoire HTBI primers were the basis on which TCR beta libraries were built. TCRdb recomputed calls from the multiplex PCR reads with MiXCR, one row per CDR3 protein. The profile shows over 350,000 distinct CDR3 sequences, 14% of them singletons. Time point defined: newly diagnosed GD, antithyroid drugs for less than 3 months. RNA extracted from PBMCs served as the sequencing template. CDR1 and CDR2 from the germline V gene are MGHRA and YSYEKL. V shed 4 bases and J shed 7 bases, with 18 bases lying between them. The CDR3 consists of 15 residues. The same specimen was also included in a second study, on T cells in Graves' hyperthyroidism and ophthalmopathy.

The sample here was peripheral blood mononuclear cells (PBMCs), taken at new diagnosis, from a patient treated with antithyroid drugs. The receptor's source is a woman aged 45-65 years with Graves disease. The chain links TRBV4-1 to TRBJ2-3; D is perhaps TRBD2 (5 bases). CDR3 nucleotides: TGCGCCAGCAGCCCGTCGGGGTCCCGGGGAAATACGCAGTATTTT. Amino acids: CASSPSGSRGNTQYF.